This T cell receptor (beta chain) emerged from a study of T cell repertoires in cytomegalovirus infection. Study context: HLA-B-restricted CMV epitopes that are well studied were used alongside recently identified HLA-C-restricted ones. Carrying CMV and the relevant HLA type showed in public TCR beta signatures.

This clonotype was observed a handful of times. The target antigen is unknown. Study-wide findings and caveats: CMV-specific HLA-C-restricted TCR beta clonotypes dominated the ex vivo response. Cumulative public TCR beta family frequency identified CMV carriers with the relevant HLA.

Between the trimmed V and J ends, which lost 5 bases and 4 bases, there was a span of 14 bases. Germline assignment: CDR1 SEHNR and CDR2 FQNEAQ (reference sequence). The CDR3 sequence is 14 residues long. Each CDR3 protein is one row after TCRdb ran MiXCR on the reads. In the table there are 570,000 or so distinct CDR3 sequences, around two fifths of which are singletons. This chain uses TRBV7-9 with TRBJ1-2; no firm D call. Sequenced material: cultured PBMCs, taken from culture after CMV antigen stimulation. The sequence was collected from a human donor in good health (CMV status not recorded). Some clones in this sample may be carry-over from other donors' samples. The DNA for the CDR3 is TGTGCCAGCAGCCGATCACAAGCCCTCTATGGCTACACCTTC. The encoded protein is CASSRSQALYGYTF.